This TCR beta chain comes out of a study of control samples from healthy donors and cancer patients. CDR3 size: 15 residues. Per the germline V gene, CDR1 is MNHEY and CDR2 is SMNVEV (reference sequence). V was pared by 7 bases and J by 4 bases, with 9 bases of the junction left unmatched. The method was immunoSEQ multiplex PCR; TCRdb's version includes in-frame clones alone and lacks a portion of them. The sample lists some 160,000 clones, 90% to 95% occurring once. V gene TRBV27 combines with J gene TRBJ1-5; 8 nucleotides match TRBD1. The TCR comes from a woman between 40 and 50 years old in good health. Sample: blood. The CDR3 DNA sequence: TGTGCCAGCACCCCCTCGACAGGGGTGAATCAGCCCCAGCATTTT. Translation: CASTPSTGVNQPQHF.